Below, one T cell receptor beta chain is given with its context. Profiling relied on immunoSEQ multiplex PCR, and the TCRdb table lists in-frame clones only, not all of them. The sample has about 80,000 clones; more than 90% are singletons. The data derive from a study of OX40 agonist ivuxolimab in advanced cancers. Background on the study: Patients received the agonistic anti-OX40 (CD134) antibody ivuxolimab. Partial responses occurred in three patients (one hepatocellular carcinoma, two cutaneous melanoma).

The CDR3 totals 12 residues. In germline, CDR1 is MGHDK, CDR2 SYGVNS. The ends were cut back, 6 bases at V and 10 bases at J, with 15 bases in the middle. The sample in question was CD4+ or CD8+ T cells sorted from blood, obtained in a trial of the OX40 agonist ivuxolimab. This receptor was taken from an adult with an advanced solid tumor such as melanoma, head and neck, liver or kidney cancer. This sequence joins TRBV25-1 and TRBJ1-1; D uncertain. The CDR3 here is CASRSGEQRAFF. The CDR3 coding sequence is TGTGCCAGCAGGAGTGGGGAGCAAAGAGCTTTCTTT.